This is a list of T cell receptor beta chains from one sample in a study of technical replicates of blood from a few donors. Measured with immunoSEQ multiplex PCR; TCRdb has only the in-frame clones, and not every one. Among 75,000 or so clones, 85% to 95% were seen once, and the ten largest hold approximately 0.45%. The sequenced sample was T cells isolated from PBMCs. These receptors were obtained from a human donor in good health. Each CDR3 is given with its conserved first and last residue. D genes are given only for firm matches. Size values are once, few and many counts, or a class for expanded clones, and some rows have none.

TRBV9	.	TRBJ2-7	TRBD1	CASSSSGTGGYEQYF	TGTGCCAGCAGCAGTTCCGGGACAGGGGGCTACGAGCAGTACTTC
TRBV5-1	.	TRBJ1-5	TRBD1	CASSFLQGEQPQHF	TGCGCCAGCAGCTTTTTACAGGGGGAACAGCCCCAGCATTTT
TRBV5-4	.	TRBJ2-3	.	CASSLGAGAGDTQYF	TGTGCCAGCAGCTTGGGGGCAGGGGCGGGCGATACGCAGTATTTT
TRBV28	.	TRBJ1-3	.	CASSSQNSGNTIYF	TGTGCCAGCAGCTCACAGAACTCTGGAAACACCATATATTTT
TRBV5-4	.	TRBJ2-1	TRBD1	CASSLGTGVTNEQFF	TGTGCCAGCAGCTTAGGGACAGGGGTAACCAATGAGCAGTTCTTC
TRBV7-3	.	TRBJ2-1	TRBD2	CASSLLAGGTSSYNEQFF	TGTGCCAGCAGTCTGCTAGCGGGAGGGACTAGCTCCTACAATGAGCAGTTCTTC
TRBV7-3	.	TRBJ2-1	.	CASSWTTYNEQFF	TGTGCCAGCAGTTGGACTACCTACAATGAGCAGTTCTTC
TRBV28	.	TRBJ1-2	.	CASSPGLSYGYTF	TGTGCCAGCAGCCCAGGCCTTTCCTATGGCTACACCTTC
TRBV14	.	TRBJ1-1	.	CASSVLTDTEAFF	TGTGCCAGCAGTGTTTTAACGGACACTGAAGCTTTCTTT
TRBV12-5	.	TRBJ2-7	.	CASGHPREVTYEQYF	TGTGCTAGTGGCCACCCCCGTGAGGTAACCTACGAGCAGTACTTC
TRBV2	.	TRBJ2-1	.	CASSELGSYNEQFF	TGTGCCAGCAGTGAACTCGGGAGCTACAATGAGCAGTTCTTC
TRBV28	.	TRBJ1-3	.	CASTTGSSGNTIYF	TGTGCCAGCACTACCGGGTCCTCTGGAAACACCATATATTTT
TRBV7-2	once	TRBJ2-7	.	CASSFWDSIYEQYF	TGTGCCAGCAGCTTTTGGGACTCGATCTACGAGCAGTACTTC
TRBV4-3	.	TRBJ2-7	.	CASSQGQWYEQYF	TGCGCCAGCAGCCAAGGACAGTGGTACGAGCAGTACTTC
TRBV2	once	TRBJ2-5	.	CASRSGKQETQYF	TGTGCCAGCAGGTCGGGAAAACAAGAGACCCAGTACTTC
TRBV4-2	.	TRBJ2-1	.	CASSQEVGTYNEQFF	TGTGCCAGCAGCCAAGAGGTCGGGACCTACAATGAGCAGTTCTTC
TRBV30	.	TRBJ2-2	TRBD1	CAWSVGQGAHTGELFF	TGTGCCTGGAGTGTGGGGCAGGGGGCGCACACCGGGGAGCTGTTTTTT
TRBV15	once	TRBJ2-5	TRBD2	CATRSSGSWETQYF	TGTGCCACCCGATCTAGCGGGAGTTGGGAGACCCAGTACTTC
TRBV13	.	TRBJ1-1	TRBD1	CASSSDRGGTEAFF	TGTGCCAGCAGCTCCGACAGGGGTGGGACTGAAGCTTTCTTT
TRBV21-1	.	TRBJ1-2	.	CASSKAQFRVRYGYTF	TGTGCCAGCAGCAAAGCCCAGTTCAGGGTGAGGTATGGCTACACCTTC
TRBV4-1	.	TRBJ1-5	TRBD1	CASSQGTGGNQPQHF	TGCGCCAGCAGCCAAGGGACAGGGGGCAATCAGCCCCAGCATTTT
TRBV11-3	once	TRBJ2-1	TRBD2	CASSPTSGRSYEQFF	TGTGCCAGCAGCCCCACTAGCGGGAGAAGCTATGAGCAGTTCTTC